Listed here is a single T cell receptor (beta chain). Its antigen is not known. This entry belongs to a study of pediatric ulcerative colitis. Study results and limitations: This repertoire reflects total lymphocytes rather than subpopulations like regulatory T cells. Compared with controls, ulcerative colitis showed greater blood-rectum clone sharing.

This CDR3 region has 16 residues. Germline V CDR1 and CDR2: MDHEN, SYDVKM. Losses at the gene ends were 3 bases for V and 4 bases for J; bases not matched to a gene: 11. The assay was immunoSEQ multiplex PCR, and TCRdb's table has in-frame clones only and misses some. The profile shows about 36,000 clones, approximately 87% of them singletons. The specimen sequenced was blood. The sequence was collected from a girl aged 10 to 17 with moderate ulcerative colitis. The chain combines TRBV28 with TRBJ1-2, with 7 bases fitting TRBD1. The CDR3 here is CASSFPLTGTAYGYTF. As DNA, the CDR3 is TGTGCCAGCAGTTTCCCCCTCACCGGGACAGCCTATGGCTACACCTTC.